Listed here is a single T cell receptor beta chain. CDR3 length: 18 amino acids. Trimming took 5 bases from V and 1 from J, leaving 23 bases between them. From germline, CDR1 is MNHEY and CDR2 SMNVEV (reference sequence). The data derive from a study of OX40 agonist ivuxolimab in advanced cancers. Clones were sequenced by immunoSEQ multiplex PCR, and TCRdb holds only the in-frame ones, with some missing. This table has about 110,000 clones, 80% to 95% appearing once. This clonotype was obtained from an adult with an advanced solid tumor such as melanoma, head and neck, liver or kidney cancer. Sequencing was performed on CD4+ or CD8+ T cells sorted from blood, taken in a trial of the OX40 agonist ivuxolimab. The genes are TRBV27 and TRBJ1-1; a possible D gene is TRBD1 (5 bases). This CDR3 reads CASSVHQRGVAWNTEAFF. The CDR3 nucleotides are TGTGCCAGCAGTGTCCATCAGCGGGGGGTCGCATGGAACACTGAAGCTTTCTTT.